The present entry profiles one T cell receptor beta chain with its context. This specimen comes from a study of blood T cell repertoires in COVID-19. Overall study: Sites across the United States, Italy and Spain contributed samples from acute and convalescent COVID-19.

TCRdb's table, derived via immunoSEQ multiplex PCR, lists solely in-frame clones and lacks some. The sample lists 80,000 to 90,000 clones; approximately 90% were seen once. The length of the CDR3 is 16 residues. The V end lost 0 bases, the J end lost 9 bases, and 20 bases lay between the germline ends. Germline V gives CDR1 KGHSH, CDR2 LQKENI. The sequence derives from a man between 60 and 75 years old with acute or convalescent COVID-19. Specimen: peripheral blood. This chain uses TRBV18 with TRBJ2-5, with a weak D call TRBD1 (5 bases). CDR3 bases: TGTGCCAGCTCACCACCAATCCCAAGGGGAAACTCACCCCAGTACTTC. This codes for CASSPPIPRGNSPQYF.